This TCR beta chain was observed in a study of blood T cell repertoires in COVID-19. The CDR3 covers 13 residues. The V end was cut by 3 bases, the J end by 5 bases, with 11 bases between. The germline CDR1 and CDR2 sequences are SGHTA and FQGNSA. The method was immunoSEQ multiplex PCR; TCRdb's version includes in-frame clones alone and lacks a portion of them. The sample holds under 300,000 clones, roughly 83% seen once. The chain carries TRBV7-2 and TRBJ2-7, with a possible D match to TRBD2 (6 bases). The sequencing sample was made of peripheral blood. This clonotype was obtained from an elderly man with acute or convalescent COVID-19. CDR3 nucleotides: TGTGCCAGCAGCTTGGCAGGGACTGACGAGCAGTACTTC. Its protein product is CASSLAGTDEQYF.